A selection of T cell receptor beta chains follows, all from one sample in a study of T cell responses to AZD1222 COVID-19 vaccine. Sequenced by immunoSEQ multiplex PCR; TCRdb stores in-frame clones only, minus some. This repertoire shows about 120,000 clones, about 90% found once; its top ten account for 11% to 15%. The sample consisted of peripheral blood, taken on day 0 of AZD1222 vaccination. These receptors were obtained from an adult in good health. Both conserved end residues are part of each CDR3. D genes are given only for firm matches. Size is omitted from some rows. Given values are once, few, many or a class for expanded clones.

TRBV30,.,.,TRBJ1-5,TGTGCCTGGAGTGTATTCGGCCATCAGCCCCAGCATTTT,CAWSVFGHQPQHF
TRBV5-5,.,.,TRBJ1-1,TGTGCCAGCAGCTTGGTTTATCCCTTGGGGGACACTGAAGCTTTCTTT,CASSLVYPLGDTEAFF
TRBV25-1,TRBD1,.,TRBJ1-3,TGTGCCAGCAGTGAACCGGGACAGCCAGGAAACACCATATATTTT,CASSEPGQPGNTIYF
TRBV5-1,TRBD1,.,TRBJ2-1,TGCGCCAGCAGCCCGGACAGGGGTTACAATGAGCAGTTCTTC,CASSPDRGYNEQFF
TRBV7-2,TRBD2,.,TRBJ2-1,TGTGCCAGCAGCTTAGACCATGACCGACTAGCGGGGGTTCTTGAGCAGTTCTTC,CASSLDHDRLAGVLEQFF
TRBV7-8,.,.,TRBJ2-3,TGTGCCAGCAGCACCCAACTTTTAGGGAGCACAGATACGCAGTATTTT,CASSTQLLGSTDTQYF
TRBV7-2,.,.,TRBJ2-3,TGTGCCAGCAGCTTAGTAACCAGCACAGATACGCAGTATTTT,CASSLVTSTDTQYF
TRBV19,.,few,TRBJ2-7,TGTGCCAGCCTCCGGGGCCAGCTGTTCTACGAGCAGTACTTC,CASLRGQLFYEQYF
TRBV5-4,TRBD2,.,TRBJ2-2,TGTGCCAGCAGCTTTAAAGCGGGAGACGCCACCGGGGAGCTGTTTTTT,CASSFKAGDATGELFF
TRBV7-9,TRBD1,.,TRBJ1-2,TGTGCCAGCAGGTTGACAGGGTCGGCTAACTATGGCTACACCTTC,CASRLTGSANYGYTF
TRBV6-5,.,.,TRBJ2-7,TGTGCCAGCAGTTACTCGCGGCTAGCGAGCTACGAGCAGTACTTC,CASSYSRLASYEQYF
TRBV10-3,TRBD1,.,TRBJ2-7,TGTGCCATCAGTACCGGGACAGGGGTAAGCTACGAGCAGTACTTC,CAISTGTGVSYEQYF
TRBV2,TRBD2,.,TRBJ2-3,TGTGCCAGCAGGTCTAGCGGAGGCCCCGATACGCAGTATTTT,CASRSSGGPDTQYF
TRBV6-2/TRBV6-3,TRBD2,once,TRBJ2-5,TGTGCCAGCAGTCCACTAGCGGGGGCGCGGGAGACCCAGTACTTC,CASSPLAGARETQYF
TRBV7-2,.,.,TRBJ1-1,TGTGCCAGCAGCTTAGTACTCGGTCTGACGACGAACACTGAAGCTTTCTTT,CASSLVLGLTTNTEAFF
TRBV15,TRBD1,once,TRBJ1-2,TGTGCCACCAGCCCAACTGGAAAAGGGGGCCCAAACTATGGCTACACCTTC,CATSPTGKGGPNYGYTF
TRBV5-1,.,.,TRBJ1-3,TGCGCCAGCAGCTTGGAAACAGGGTTCTCTGGAAACACCATATATTTT,CASSLETGFSGNTIYF
TRBV3-1/TRBV3-2,.,.,TRBJ2-2,TGTGCCAGCAGACCTCAGGGGTTCGGGGAGCTGTTTTTT,CASRPQGFGELFF
TRBV24-1,TRBD1,.,TRBJ2-5,TGTGCCACCGCACAGGGGGCAGGAGAGACCCAGTACTTC,CATAQGAGETQYF
TRBV6-4,TRBD1,.,TRBJ2-1,TGTGCCAGCAGTGATAAGGCAGGGGGCTTCTACAATGAGCAGTTCTTC,CASSDKAGGFYNEQFF
TRBV27,.,once,TRBJ2-7,TGTGCCAGCACCAATAACGGTGGGGAAACCTACGAGCAGTACTTC,CASTNNGGETYEQYF
TRBV10-3,TRBD1,.,TRBJ2-7,TGTGCCATCAGTGAGAGGGGACAGGGTTTAATCGAGCAGTACTTC,CAISERGQGLIEQYF
TRBV28,TRBD1,.,TRBJ1-4,TGTGCCAGCAGTTTCTTACAGGGGGTAACTAATGAAAAACTGTTTTTT,CASSFLQGVTNEKLFF
TRBV5-1,TRBD1,.,TRBJ2-1,TGCGCCAGCAGCTTGGGGGTAGAGACAGGGTATATTGAGCAGTTCTTC,CASSLGVETGYIEQFF
TRBV12-3/TRBV12-4,.,.,TRBJ2-1,TGTGCCAGCACCGGTGACTGGAACAATGAGCAGTTCTTC,CASTGDWNNEQFF
TRBV27,TRBD2,.,TRBJ2-7,TGTGCCAGCGGTTTAGCGGGAAGGCTTGACGAGCAGTACTTC,CASGLAGRLDEQYF
TRBV14,.,once,TRBJ1-2,TGTGCCAGCAGAGAGGCAGGGAACTATGGCTACACCTTC,CASREAGNYGYTF
TRBV7-8,TRBD1,once,TRBJ2-4,TGTGCCAGCGGCCCCATTAGTTCCCGGACAGGGGTGTCCTTCGGCAAAAACATTCAGTACTTC,CASGPISSRTGVSFGKNIQYF
TRBV11-2,.,.,TRBJ2-5,TGTGCCAGCAGCTTGGGGGGATGGGAGACCCAGTACTTC,CASSLGGWETQYF
TRBV5-1,TRBD1,.,TRBJ2-7,TGCGCCAGCAGCGGAGGGACAGGGGGCGGTGAGCAGTACTTC,CASSGGTGGGEQYF
TRBV6-2/TRBV6-3,.,.,TRBJ1-1,TGTGCCAGCAGTTCCCAGGGGCTCACTGAAGCTTTCTTT,CASSSQGLTEAFF
TRBV4-3,TRBD2,few,TRBJ2-1,TGCGCCAGCAGCCCCCGGACTAGCGGGAGGAATGAGCAGTTCTTC,CASSPRTSGRNEQFF
TRBV27,.,.,TRBJ1-1,TGTGCCAGCAGTTCCCAACCGGGACGAGAGGCTTTCTTT,CASSSQPGREAFF
TRBV19,.,once,TRBJ1-5,TGTGCCAGTAGTTGGGACGGCGATAGCAATCAGCCCCAGCATTTT,CASSWDGDSNQPQHF
TRBV24-1,.,.,TRBJ1-2,TGTGCCACCAGTGATTTCTATGGCTACACCTTC,CATSDFYGYTF
TRBV2,TRBD1,once,TRBJ2-7,TGTGCCAGCAGCCGGACAGGGCTCTCCTACGAGCAGTACTTC,CASSRTGLSYEQYF
TRBV29-1,.,.,TRBJ2-7,TGCAGCGTCAGGGCTCGTTACTCCTACGAGCAGTACTTC,CSVRARYSYEQYF
TRBV19,.,.,TRBJ1-3,TGTGCCAGTAGAACGCCCCCGGGGGGAGGAGGAAACACCATATATTTT,CASRTPPGGGGNTIYF
TRBV29-1,TRBD1,.,TRBJ1-1,TGCAGCGTCAGGACAGGGGGGACCACTGAAGCTTTCTTT,CSVRTGGTTEAFF
TRBV6-2/TRBV6-3,.,.,TRBJ2-2,TGTGCCAGCAGCCCCCCAGGGGTATTGAACACCGGGGAGCTGTTTTTT,CASSPPGVLNTGELFF
TRBV11-2,.,.,TRBJ1-6,TGTGCCAGCAGCAGTGGGAATTCACCCCTCCACTTT,CASSSGNSPLHF
TRBV6-2/TRBV6-3,TRBD2,.,TRBJ2-7,TGTGCCAGCAGTTACGGGATAGCGGGAATCTTCTACGAGCAGTACTTC,CASSYGIAGIFYEQYF
TRBV7-2,.,.,TRBJ1-5,TGTGCCAGCAGCTTAGGCGGTAATAGCAATCAGCCCCAGCATTTT,CASSLGGNSNQPQHF
TRBV5-1,.,.,TRBJ2-2,TGCGCCAGCAGCTTGGGGACCGGGACCGAAAACACCGGGGAGCTGTTTTTT,CASSLGTGTENTGELFF
TRBV28,TRBD2,.,TRBJ2-7,TGTGCCAGCAGTTTATTGCCGGACGGACTAGCGGGACGCTACGAGCAGTACTTC,CASSLLPDGLAGRYEQYF
TRBV7-2,.,.,TRBJ1-2,TGTGCCAGCAGCTTAGAGCGGGGGTTGGTCGATGGCTACACCTTC,CASSLERGLVDGYTF
TRBV10-2,.,once,TRBJ1-2,TGCGCCAGCAAGGCGAGGGTCGGCGGCTACACCTTC,CASKARVGGYTF
TRBV4-3,TRBD1,few,TRBJ2-7,TGCGCCAGCAGCCAAGACCCTACAGGGGCCTACGAGCAGTACTTC,CASSQDPTGAYEQYF
TRBV7-8,.,.,TRBJ1-1,TGTGCCAGCAGCTTAACGACTGGTAGCACTGAAGCTTTCTTT,CASSLTTGSTEAFF
TRBV27,.,few,TRBJ1-4,TGTGCCAGCAAAGGGGGGGATGAAAAACTGTTTTTT,CASKGGDEKLFF